These 32 T cell receptor beta chains were all obtained from the same sample, sequenced in a study of Ad26.COV2.S vaccination and SARS-CoV-2 variants. The repertoire was sequenced with immunoSEQ multiplex PCR; TCRdb's copy has only in-frame clones and lacks some. The table includes about 350,000 clones, 90% to 95% detected once. Sequenced here: peripheral blood, sampled after recovery from COVID-19. The receptors shown here come from a human donor who had recovered from COVID-19.

The V call is TRBV7-3, the J call TRBJ2-2; no clear D. The CDR3 loop spans 13 amino acids. Deletions cut 2 bases from V and 3 bases from J, with 4 bases between. Per germline, CDR1 SGHTA and CDR2 FQGTGA. The CDR3 loop is CASSLPDTGELFF. In nucleotides, the CDR3 is TGTGCCAGCAGCTTACCAGACACCGGGGAGCTGTTTTTT.

The V gene is TRBV5-6, the J gene TRBJ2-7; the match to TRBD2 covers 11 bases. The CDR3 length is 15 residues. The ends lost 3 bases at V and 0 bases at J; junction bases unmatched: 2. Germline CDR1 reads SGHDT; CDR2 reads YYEEEE. The CDR3 region has the DNA TGTGCCAGCAGCTCGGGACTAGCGGCCTCCTACGAGCAGTACTTC. Protein sequence: CASSSGLAASYEQYF.

This clone was observed a handful of times. V usage is TRBV19 and J usage is TRBJ1-5; no reliable D call. The V gene's germline CDR1 is LNHDA and CDR2 SQIVND (reference sequence). Between the trimmed V and J ends, which lost 2 bases and 3 bases, there was a span of 11 bases. The CDR3 extends over 15 amino acids. The CDR3 is CASSILNRYNQPQHF. DNA of the CDR3: TGTGCCAGTAGTATACTCAACAGATACAATCAGCCCCAGCATTTT.

The chain employs TRBV9 and TRBJ2-2; no clear D. V lost 2 bases, J lost 6 bases, and 2 bases lay in between. From germline, CDR1 is SGDLS and CDR2 YYNGEE. The CDR3 runs to 11 residues. The DNA for the CDR3 is TGTGCCAGCAGCGTGTCCGGGGAGCTGTTTTTT. Its translation: CASSVSGELFF.

The chain joins TRBV19 to TRBJ1-1, with 8 bases that match TRBD1. Germline values: CDR1 LNHDA, CDR2 SQIVND (reference sequence). The V segment lost 5 bases and the J segment 1 base; nucleotides outside the gene matches: 3. This CDR3 contains 14 residues. CDR3 sequence reads: CASSVQGANTEAFF. The CDR3 DNA is TGTGCCAGTAGTGTCCAGGGGGCGAACACTGAAGCTTTCTTT. Combining the CDR3 with reference TRBV19 and TRBJ1-1 gives the whole variable domain DGGITQSPKYLFRKEGQNVTLSCEQNLNHDAMYWYRQDPGQGLRLIYYSQIVNDFQKGDIAEGYSVSREKKESFPLTVTSAQKNPTAFYLCASSVQGANTEAFFGQGTRLTVV.

The chain uses TRBV7-9 and TRBJ1-1; no firm D call. This CDR3 is 12 amino acids long. The germline gives CDR1 SEHNR, CDR2 FQNEAQ (reference sequence). Trimming cost V 3 bases and J 3 bases, with 5 bases left between them. The CDR3 is CASSFDDTEAFF. Written as DNA, the CDR3 is TGTGCCAGCAGCTTTGATGACACTGAAGCTTTCTTT.

The count of this clone is one. The chain carries TRBV19 and TRBJ1-4; 7 bases are a match to TRBD1. Per germline, CDR1 LNHDA and CDR2 SQIVND (reference sequence). This CDR3 is 17 amino acids long. V dropped 3 bases and J dropped 7; count of bases not matched to a gene: 14. The CDR3: CASSMGRGTQVGEKLFF. In DNA form, the CDR3 reads TGTGCCAGTAGTATGGGCAGGGGGACTCAGGTCGGTGAAAAACTGTTTTTT.

The rearrangement links TRBV7-2 to TRBJ2-5; 8 positions agree with TRBD2. CDR1 is SGHTA and CDR2 is FQGNSA in the germline V gene. The CDR3 is 16 residues long. V shed 5 bases, J shed 5 bases, and the junction held 13 bases outside the gene matches. CDR3 bases: TGTGCCAGCAGCATAGGACTTCACGGGGGGGCGGAGACCCAGTACTTC. Encoded protein: CASSIGLHGGAETQYF.

Here the CDR3 reads CASSLDVGRTDTEAFF. The CDR3 region has the DNA TGCGCCAGCAGCTTGGATGTCGGCAGAACGGACACTGAAGCTTTCTTT. The chain uses TRBV5-1 and TRBJ1-1; unclear D gene. CDR1 SGHRS and CDR2 YFSETQ come from the germline V gene. The CDR3 is 16 amino acids. The V end lost 0 bases, the J end lost 3 bases, and 15 bases lay between the germline ends.

The genes are TRBV5-8 and TRBJ2-3; 7 positions match TRBD1. The CDR3 is 15 residues long. The V gene's germline CDR1 is SGHTS and CDR2 YDEGEE. V shed 0 bases, J shed 5 bases, and the junction held 6 bases outside the gene matches. The DNA for the CDR3 is TGTGCCAGCAGCTTGGAGGGGGCATCCAGAGATACGCAGTATTTT. This encodes CASSLEGASRDTQYF.

This chain joins TRBV4-3 and TRBJ2-7; a weak D match, TRBD1 (5 bases). The CDR3 consists of 13 residues. V was shortened by 1 base and J by 3 bases, with 7 bases between the two germline ends. The germline gives CDR1 LGHNA, CDR2 YSLEER. CDR3 bases: TGCGCCAGCAGCCAAGCCCAGGGCTACGAGCAGTACTTC. Its protein product is CASSQAQGYEQYF.

This chain joins TRBV12-3 or TRBV12-4 and TRBJ1-1; D perhaps matches TRBD1 (5 bases). This CDR3 region has 13 residues. Trimming removed 6 bases from V and 0 bases from J, with 8 bases in between. CDR3: CASSKTVNTEAFF. The CDR3 region has the DNA TGTGCCAGCAGCAAGACAGTGAACACTGAAGCTTTCTTT.

Note on this clone: At one boundary the junction diverges from the germline segment, which might be a read error. CDR3 sequence reads: CASREAGGAYEQYF. The CDR3 DNA reads TGTGCCAGCAGAGAAGCGGGGGGAGCCTACGAGCAGTACTTC. The chain combines TRBV2 with TRBJ2-7; 9 bases line up with TRBD2. The germline V gene has CDR1 SNHLY and CDR2 FYNNEI. The CDR3 spans 14 residues.

The sample holds one count of this clone. This sequence joins TRBV14 and TRBJ2-5; TRBD2 matches 7 bases. CDR3 length: 13 residues. Germline loops: CDR1 SGHDN, CDR2 FVKESK. The J segment lost 5 bases and the V segment lost 1 base, leaving 1 base of the junction unmatched. CDR3 protein: CASSQGLAETQYF. The DNA for the CDR3 is TGTGCCAGCAGCCAAGGACTAGCTGAGACCCAGTACTTC. The full variable domain, in which reference TRBV14 and TRBJ2-5 provide the parts outside the CDR3, is EAGVTQFPSHSVIEKGQTVTLRCDPISGHDNLYWYRRVMGKEIKFLLHFVKESKQDESGMPNNRFLAERTGGTYSTLKVQPAELEDSGVYFCASSQGLAETQYFGPGTRLLVL.

The V gene is TRBV7-9, the J gene TRBJ2-2, with D possibly being TRBD1 (5 bases). The germline V and J ends were trimmed by 5 bases and 3 bases, with 16 bases remaining between them. The CDR3 length is 16 residues. Germline loops: CDR1 SEHNR, CDR2 FQNEAQ (reference sequence). CDR3 protein: CASSPHGRGYTGELFF. CDR3 coding DNA: TGTGCCAGCAGCCCCCATGGAAGGGGATACACCGGGGAGCTGTTTTTT. Filled out from reference TRBV7-9 and TRBJ2-2, the complete variable domain reads DTGVSQNPRHKITKRGQNVTFRCDPISEHNRLYWYRQTLGQGPEFLTYFQNEAQLEKSRLLSDRFSAERPKGSFSTLEIQRTEQGDSAMYLCASSPHGRGYTGELFFGEGSRLTVL.

The genes are TRBV11-2 and TRBJ2-1; D ambiguous. Germline V gene data show CDR1 as SGHAT and CDR2 as FQNNGV. This CDR3 contains 15 residues. V lost 5 bases and J lost 7, with 18 bases in between. CDR3 nucleotide sequence: TGTGCCAGCAGCGAGGCAGTTTTGGATCGGAATGAGCAGTTCTTC. Translated, it gives CASSEAVLDRNEQFF. Based on the CDR3 plus reference TRBV11-2 and TRBJ2-1, the full variable domain is EAGVAQSPRYKIIEKRQSVAFWCNPISGHATLYWYQQILGQGPKLLIQFQNNGVVDDSQLPKDRFSAERLKGVDSTLKIQPAKLEDSAVYLCASSEAVLDRNEQFFGPGTRLTVL.

Only one count was recorded for this clone. The V call is TRBV5-8, the J call TRBJ2-7; tentative D call: TRBD1 (6 bases). In germline, CDR1 is SGHTS, CDR2 YDEGEE. V was clipped by 0 bases and J by 5 bases, with 18 bases between them. The CDR3 length is 16 residues. The CDR3 nucleotides are TGTGCCAGCAGCTTGGGACAGGCAAGACTACGCGACGAGCAGTACTTC. Protein product: CASSLGQARLRDEQYF.

The chain is built from TRBV13 and TRBJ2-3, with TRBD2 matching 7 bases. V gave up 5 bases and J gave up 2 bases; unmatched junction bases: 10. Per germline, CDR1 PRHDT and CDR2 FYEKMQ (reference sequence). The CDR3 is made up of 16 amino acids. This CDR3 is CASSIRDYPNTDTQYF. DNA for the CDR3: TGTGCCAGCAGCATCCGGGACTACCCCAACACAGATACGCAGTATTTT.

This clone was counted once. The chain uses TRBV6-2 or TRBV6-3 and TRBJ1-5; TRBD1 might be the D (5 bases). CDR3 length: 15 residues. V lost 0 bases and J 4 bases, leaving 10 bases between the germline ends. Germline lookup yields CDR1 MNHEY and CDR2 SVGEGT. In DNA, the CDR3 is TGTGCCAGCAGTTACTCGGGACGGACAAATCAGCCCCAGCATTTT. Protein sequence: CASSYSGRTNQPQHF.

The chain has TRBV10-3 and TRBJ2-3, with D maybe TRBD2 (7 bases). Germline values: CDR1 ENHRY, CDR2 SYGVKD. V was pared by 6 bases and J by 5 bases, with 12 bases between. This CDR3 region has 13 residues. Written as DNA, the CDR3 is TGTGCCATCAGGAGGGGGGGCCAAGATACGCAGTATTTT. This gives the protein CAIRRGGQDTQYF.

The CDR3 loop reads CASSLTSRSRETQYF. The CDR3 nucleotides are TGTGCCAGCAGCTTGACTAGCCGGAGTCGGGAGACCCAGTACTTC. J is TRBJ2-5 and V is TRBV11-2, with TRBD2 matching 7 bases. V lost 3 bases, J lost 5 bases, and 9 bases stayed unmatched. The CDR3 runs to 15 residues. Per the germline V gene, CDR1 is SGHAT and CDR2 is FQNNGV.

The chain has TRBV27 and TRBJ1-3, with a weak D call TRBD1 (6 bases). Germline CDR1 reads MNHEY; CDR2 reads SMNVEV (reference sequence). CDR3 length: 14 residues. Between the trimmed V and J ends, which lost 2 bases and 3 bases, there was a span of 8 bases. As DNA, the CDR3 is TGTGCCAGCAGTTTACAAGGGGGTGGAAACACCATATATTTT. Translated, it gives CASSLQGGGNTIYF.

This clone was recorded only once. The rearrangement uses TRBV10-1 and TRBJ1-2; D gene unclear. Trimming shortened V by 1 base and J by 4 bases, and 7 bases separated the two germline ends. Germline CDR1 is WNHNN and CDR2 is SYGVQD (reference sequence). The CDR3 contains 13 residues. In DNA form, the CDR3 reads TGCGCCAGCAGTGAGTTACCGGGCTATGGCTACACCTTC. This translates into CASSELPGYGYTF.

V usage is TRBV5-1 and J usage is TRBJ1-3, with D possibly matching TRBD1 (5 bases). Germline V gene data show CDR1 as SGHRS and CDR2 as YFSETQ. Trimming stripped 2 bases from V and 0 bases from J, with 9 bases between. The CDR3 covers 15 residues. The CDR3 is CASSFGQGSGNTIYF. The CDR3 nucleotides are TGCGCCAGCAGCTTCGGCCAGGGCTCTGGAAACACCATATATTTT. Based on the CDR3 plus reference TRBV5-1 and TRBJ1-3, the full variable domain is KAGVTQTPRYLIKTRGQQVTLSCSPISGHRSVSWYQQTPGQGLQFLFEYFSETQRNKGNFPGRFSGRQFSNSRSEMNVSTLELGDSALYLCASSFGQGSGNTIYFGEGSWLTVV.

The chain links TRBV5-4 to TRBJ2-5; TRBD1 is a possible D gene (5 bases). This CDR3 contains 13 residues. With 2 bases removed from V and 3 bases from J, the gap between germline ends came to 8 bases. Looked up from germline, CDR1 is SGHNT and CDR2 is YYREEE (reference sequence). CDR3 amino acids: CASSLKGEETQYF. The CDR3 region has the DNA TGTGCCAGCAGCTTAAAAGGGGAAGAGACCCAGTACTTC.

The chain carries TRBV10-3 and TRBJ2-1; D unresolved. The CDR3 extends over 16 amino acids. V gave up 3 bases and J gave up 3 bases, with 15 bases separating them. The germline CDR1 and CDR2 sequences are ENHRY and SYGVKD. The CDR3 loop is CAISEGNGPLYNEQFF. CDR3 DNA: TGTGCCATCAGTGAAGGAAACGGACCTCTCTACAATGAGCAGTTCTTC.

The CDR3 bases are TGTGCCAGCAGTGTGGGAGGTGGGGCGGATGAGCAGTTCTTC. It is translated as CASSVGGGADEQFF. The chain combines TRBV11-3 with TRBJ2-1; TRBD2 might be the D (6 bases). The CDR3 consists of 14 residues. Germline assignment: CDR1 SGHNT and CDR2 YENEEA. V was clipped by 6 bases and J by 8 bases, with 17 bases between them.

DNA for the CDR3: TGTGCCAGCAGCAAACAGGACGCAAGTGAAAAACTGTTTTTT. It specifies CASSKQDASEKLFF. The rearrangement links TRBV5-4 to TRBJ1-4, with D perhaps matching TRBD1 (5 bases). V shed 4 bases and J shed 7 bases, with 14 bases lying between them. The V gene's germline CDR1 is SGHNT and CDR2 YYREEE (reference sequence). CDR3 length: 14 residues. Supplemented by reference TRBV5-4 and TRBJ1-4, the full variable domain reads ETGVTQSPTHLIKTRGQQVTLRCSSQSGHNTVSWYQQALGQGPQFIFQYYREEENGRGNFPPRFSGLQFPNYSSELNVNALELDDSALYLCASSKQDASEKLFFGSGTQLSVL.

This clone was counted a single time. The CDR3 DNA is TGTGCCAGCACCCGTGGGGGGCGGGCAGATACGCAGTATTTT. Protein product: CASTRGGRADTQYF. V and J are TRBV6-5 and TRBJ2-3; perhaps D is TRBD1 or TRBD2 (6 bases each). The CDR3 covers 14 residues. CDR1 MNHEY and CDR2 SVGAGI come from the germline V gene. V dropped 7 bases and J dropped 4 bases, with 15 bases sitting between them.

V usage is TRBV13 and J usage is TRBJ1-2; D may be TRBD1 (6 bases). Between the trimmed V and J ends, which lost 1 base and 6 bases, there was a span of 9 bases. The CDR3 totals 13 residues. The germline V gene encodes CDR1 PRHDT and CDR2 FYEKMQ (reference sequence). The CDR3 coding sequence is TGTGCCAGCAGCTTAGACAGGGCGAATGGCTACACCTTC. This gives the protein CASSLDRANGYTF.

This clone was seen once. The chain carries TRBV5-8 and TRBJ2-3; TRBD2 agrees at 7 bases. This CDR3 is 17 amino acids long. Germline V gene lookup returns CDR1 SGHTS and CDR2 YDEGEE. The J segment lost 0 bases and the V segment lost 1 base, leaving 8 bases of the junction unmatched. CDR3 loop: CASSLLFTSASTDTQYF. The CDR3 coding sequence is TGTGCCAGCAGCTTGTTGTTCACTAGCGCCAGCACAGATACGCAGTATTTT.

This clone was observed once. The V and J genes are TRBV27 and TRBJ1-6, with 9 bases aligning to TRBD1. The V segment lost 3 bases and the J segment 7 bases; nucleotides outside the gene matches: 10. CDR3 length: 17 amino acids. Germline lookup yields CDR1 MNHEY and CDR2 SMNVEV (reference sequence). This chain's CDR3 is CASSFQNMGQGNSPLHF. In DNA, the CDR3 is TGTGCCAGCAGTTTTCAGAACATGGGACAGGGAAATTCACCCCTCCACTTT.